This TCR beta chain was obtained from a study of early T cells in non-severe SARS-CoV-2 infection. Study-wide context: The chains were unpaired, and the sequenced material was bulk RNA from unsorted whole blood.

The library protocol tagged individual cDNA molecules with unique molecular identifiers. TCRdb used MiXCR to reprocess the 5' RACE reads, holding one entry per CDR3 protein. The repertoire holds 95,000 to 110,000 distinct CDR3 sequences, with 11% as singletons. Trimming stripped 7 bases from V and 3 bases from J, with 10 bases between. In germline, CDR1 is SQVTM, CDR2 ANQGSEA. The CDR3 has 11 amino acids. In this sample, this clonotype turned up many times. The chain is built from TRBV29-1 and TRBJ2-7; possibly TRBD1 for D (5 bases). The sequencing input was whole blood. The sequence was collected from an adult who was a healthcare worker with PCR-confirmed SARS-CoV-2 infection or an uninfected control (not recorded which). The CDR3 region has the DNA TGCAGCGCCCGACAGTACTACGAGCAGTACTTC. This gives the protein CSARQYYEQYF.